The 3 T cell receptor beta chains given below trace back to one sample, sequenced in a study of OX40 agonist ivuxolimab in advanced cancers. Libraries were prepared by immunoSEQ multiplex PCR; TCRdb keeps only in-frame clonotypes and omits some of them. The sample records about 5,100 clones, about two thirds being singletons. Sequencing was performed on CD4+ or CD8+ T cells sorted from blood, taken in a trial of the OX40 agonist ivuxolimab. The source of these receptors is an adult with an advanced solid tumor such as melanoma, head and neck, liver or kidney cancer.

V usage is TRBV29-1 and J usage is TRBJ2-3; maybe TRBD1 (5 bases). Trimming left V 3 bases short and J 1 base short, with 11 bases between. The germline gives CDR1 SQVTM, CDR2 ANQGSEA. CDR3 size: 14 residues. Written as DNA, the CDR3 is TGCAGCGTTGAGGAGACAGCCGGCACAGATACGCAGTATTTT. The encoded protein is CSVEETAGTDTQYF.

The genes are TRBV5-1 and TRBJ2-1, with D possibly being TRBD1 (7 bases). The germline V gene has CDR1 SGHRS and CDR2 YFSETQ. The CDR3 is made up of 15 amino acids. The V gene lost 4 bases and the J gene lost 3 bases, with 14 bases spanning the gap. CDR3 sequence (DNA): TGCGCCAGCAGCGTTCAGGGGGGAAACTACAATGAGCAGTTCTTC. The encoded protein is CASSVQGGNYNEQFF.

The J gene is TRBJ1-2, the V gene TRBV4-3; 8 nucleotides agree with TRBD1. The CDR3 loop spans 16 amino acids. With 0 bases clipped from V and 5 bases from J, the junction kept 8 bases outside the gene matches. The V gene's germline CDR1 is LGHNA and CDR2 YSLEER. The chain's CDR3 is CASSQEIIRTGYGYTF. CDR3 DNA: TGCGCCAGCAGCCAAGAGATAATTCGGACAGGGTATGGCTACACCTTC.